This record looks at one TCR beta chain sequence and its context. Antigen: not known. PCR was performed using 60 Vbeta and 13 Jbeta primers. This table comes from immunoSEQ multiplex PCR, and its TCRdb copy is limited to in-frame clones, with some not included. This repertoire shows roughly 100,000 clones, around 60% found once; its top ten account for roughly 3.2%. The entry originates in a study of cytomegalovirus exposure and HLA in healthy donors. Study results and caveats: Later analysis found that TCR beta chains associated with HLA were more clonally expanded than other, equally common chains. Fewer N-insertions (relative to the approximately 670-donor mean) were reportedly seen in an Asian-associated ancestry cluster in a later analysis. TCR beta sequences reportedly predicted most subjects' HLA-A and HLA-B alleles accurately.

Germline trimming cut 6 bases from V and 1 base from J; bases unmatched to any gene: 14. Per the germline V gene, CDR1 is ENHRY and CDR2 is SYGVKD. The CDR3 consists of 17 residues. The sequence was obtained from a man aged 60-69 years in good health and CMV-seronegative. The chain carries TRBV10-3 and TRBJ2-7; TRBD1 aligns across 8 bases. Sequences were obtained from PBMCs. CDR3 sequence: CAISSPGQGRGSYEQYF. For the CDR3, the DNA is TGTGCCATCAGCAGTCCCGGACAGGGAAGGGGGTCCTACGAGCAGTACTTC.